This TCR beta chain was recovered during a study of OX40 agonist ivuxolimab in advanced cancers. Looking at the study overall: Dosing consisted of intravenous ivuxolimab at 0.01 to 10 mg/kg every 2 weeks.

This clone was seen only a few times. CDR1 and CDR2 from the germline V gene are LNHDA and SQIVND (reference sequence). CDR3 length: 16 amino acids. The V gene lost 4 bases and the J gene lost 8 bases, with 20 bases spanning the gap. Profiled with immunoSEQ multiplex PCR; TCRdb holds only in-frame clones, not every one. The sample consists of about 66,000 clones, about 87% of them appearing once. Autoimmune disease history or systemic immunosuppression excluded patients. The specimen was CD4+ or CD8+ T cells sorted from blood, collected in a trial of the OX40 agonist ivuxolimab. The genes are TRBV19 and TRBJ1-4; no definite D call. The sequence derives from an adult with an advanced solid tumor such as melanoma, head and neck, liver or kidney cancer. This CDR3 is CASSNSGRLKGEKLFF. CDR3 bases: TGTGCCAGTAGTAACTCCGGAAGGCTGAAGGGCGAAAAACTGTTTTTT.